The text below deals with one TCR beta chain. TCRdb's copy holds only in-frame clones and misses some; the assay was immunoSEQ multiplex PCR. The sample comprises around 190,000 clones, around 91% of which are singletons, and about 1.4% rests with the top ten. V was pared by 7 bases and J by 6 bases, with 4 bases between. Germline V lookup: CDR1 MDHEN, CDR2 SYDVKM. The CDR3 is made up of 11 amino acids. The data were taken from a study of control samples from healthy donors and cancer patients. This rearrangement joins TRBV28 to TRBJ1-6, with D hard to call. The TCR originated in a woman aged 45-60 years in good health. Sequenced sample: blood. CDR3 in DNA: TGTGCCAGCACCTCTAATTCACCCCTCCACTTT. This encodes CASTSNSPLHF.